A single T cell receptor (beta chain) is shown here with its context. What it binds is unknown. TCR beta VDJ and CDR3 profiling used genomic DNA as template. TCRdb used MiXCR to reprocess the reads, holding one entry per CDR3 protein. Here the sample spans 310,000 or so distinct CDR3 sequences, roughly 61% being singletons. This sample is part of a study of CD8+CD57+ T cells in acquired aplastic anemia. At the level of the study: Yields of DNA that came from sorted CD4+ and CD8+ cells averaged about 2.9 ug.

Sequencing was done on patients that had shown CD8+CD57+ cell expansion by flow cytometry. All patients were therapy-naive when blood was sampled. Germline V gives CDR1 SGHTA, CDR2 FQGNSA. Unmatched junction bases numbered 3, after V lost 8 bases and J lost 3 bases. The CDR3 spans 14 residues. Findings and limits, study-wide: Around 30 was the count of CD8+ CDR3 sequences that patients shared with controls. Between the patient and control groups, CD8+ Simpson's diversity did not differ significantly.

The sequenced sample was sorted CD4+, CD8+, or CD8+CD57+ T cells (not recorded which) from PBMCs. The receptor's source is a human donor with aplastic anemia. The chain couples TRBV7-2 to TRBJ1-4; 10 bases agree with TRBD1. This CDR3 reads CASGGQGANEKLFF. CDR3 DNA sequence: TGTGCCAGCGGAGGACAGGGGGCTAATGAAAAACTGTTTTTT.